This T cell receptor (beta chain) originates from a study of Graves' ophthalmopathy and Graves' hyperthyroidism. Study at large: If no ophthalmopathy appeared within 18 months of follow-up, hyperthyroidism was termed stable. Study-wide findings and caveats: Blood also carried most expanded thyroid clonotypes exceeding 0.001 frequency. Progression of ophthalmopathy was predicted by the model with 60% to 71% sensitivity and under 75% specificity.

The ends lost 7 bases at V and 5 bases at J; junction bases unmatched: 5. CDR1 and CDR2 (germline): SNHLY, FYNNEI. The CDR3 loop spans 13 amino acids. The authors amplified TCR beta CDR3 regions, and they did so from RNA transcripts for repertoire sequencing. RT-PCR with HTBI primers came first, then second-round multiplex PCR. TCRdb analysed the multiplex PCR reads with MiXCR anew, one entry per CDR3 protein. This sample has more than 1,000,000 distinct CDR3 sequences; 35% to 40% occur once, and the top ten carry over 8.5%. Details on this clonotype: Its antigen is not identified.

Sequencing was done on a sample of peripheral blood or thyroid tissue (not recorded which). The chain uses TRBV2 and TRBJ2-5; 9 positions agree with TRBD1. This sequence originates from an adult man with Graves' hyperthyroidism. The chain's CDR3 is CASNQDRGETQYF. In nucleotides, the CDR3 is TGTGCCAGCAACCAGGACAGGGGTGAGACCCAGTACTTC.